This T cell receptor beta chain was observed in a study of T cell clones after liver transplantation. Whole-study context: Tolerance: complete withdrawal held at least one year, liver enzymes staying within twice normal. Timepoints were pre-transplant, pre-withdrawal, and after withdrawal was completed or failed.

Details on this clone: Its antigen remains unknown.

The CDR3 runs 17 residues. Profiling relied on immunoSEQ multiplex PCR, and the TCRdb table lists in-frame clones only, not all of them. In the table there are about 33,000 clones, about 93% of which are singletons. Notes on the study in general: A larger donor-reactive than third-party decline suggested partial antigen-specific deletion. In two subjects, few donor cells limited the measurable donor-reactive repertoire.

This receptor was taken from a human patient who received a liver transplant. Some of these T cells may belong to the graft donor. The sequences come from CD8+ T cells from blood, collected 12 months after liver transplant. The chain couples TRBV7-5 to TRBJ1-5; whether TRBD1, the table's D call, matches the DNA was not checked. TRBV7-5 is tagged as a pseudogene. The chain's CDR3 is CARSFGTGLPSNQPQHF. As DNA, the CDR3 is TGTGCCAGAAGCTTCGGGACAGGGCTGCCTAGCAATCAGCCCCAGCATTTT.